This entry describes one TCR beta chain. The antigen is not known. Deletions cut 2 bases from V and 4 bases from J, with 9 bases between. Germline values: CDR1 MDHEN, CDR2 SYDVKM. This CDR3 has 13 amino acids. This entry comes from a study of early T cells in non-severe SARS-CoV-2 infection. TCRdb reprocessed the 5' RACE reads with MiXCR, giving one entry per CDR3 protein. This sample has 100,000 to 130,000 distinct CDR3 sequences; around 10% occur once, and the top ten carry 6.5% to 8%. Whole-study results and caveats: Clonotype matching in VDJdb favored anti-spike CD8 responses and did not capture private and CD4 specificities.

This chain connects TRBV28 to TRBJ2-7; weak D call: TRBD2 (6 bases). What was sequenced was whole blood. This receptor was taken from an adult who was a healthcare worker with PCR-confirmed SARS-CoV-2 infection or an uninfected control (not recorded which). CDR3 nucleotide sequence: TGTGCCAGCAGTTTAGCGGGAAGGTACGAGCAGTACTTC. Its protein is CASSLAGRYEQYF.